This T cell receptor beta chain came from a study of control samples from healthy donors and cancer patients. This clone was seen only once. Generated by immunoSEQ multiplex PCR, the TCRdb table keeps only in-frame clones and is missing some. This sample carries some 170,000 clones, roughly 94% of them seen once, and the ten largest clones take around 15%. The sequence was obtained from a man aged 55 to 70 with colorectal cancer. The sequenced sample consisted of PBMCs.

The CDR3 reads CASRPWTGTRSSTDTQYF. CDR3 coding DNA: TGTGCCAGCAGGCCCTGGACAGGGACCCGCTCTAGCACAGATACGCAGTATTTT. The chain couples TRBV3-1 (or the pseudogene TRBV3-2) to TRBJ2-3, with TRBD1 identical over 8 bases. The germline V gene encodes CDR1 LGHDT and CDR2 YNNKEL (reference sequence). V lost 6 bases to trimming and J lost 0 bases; unmatched junction nucleotides: 14. There are 18 residues in the CDR3.